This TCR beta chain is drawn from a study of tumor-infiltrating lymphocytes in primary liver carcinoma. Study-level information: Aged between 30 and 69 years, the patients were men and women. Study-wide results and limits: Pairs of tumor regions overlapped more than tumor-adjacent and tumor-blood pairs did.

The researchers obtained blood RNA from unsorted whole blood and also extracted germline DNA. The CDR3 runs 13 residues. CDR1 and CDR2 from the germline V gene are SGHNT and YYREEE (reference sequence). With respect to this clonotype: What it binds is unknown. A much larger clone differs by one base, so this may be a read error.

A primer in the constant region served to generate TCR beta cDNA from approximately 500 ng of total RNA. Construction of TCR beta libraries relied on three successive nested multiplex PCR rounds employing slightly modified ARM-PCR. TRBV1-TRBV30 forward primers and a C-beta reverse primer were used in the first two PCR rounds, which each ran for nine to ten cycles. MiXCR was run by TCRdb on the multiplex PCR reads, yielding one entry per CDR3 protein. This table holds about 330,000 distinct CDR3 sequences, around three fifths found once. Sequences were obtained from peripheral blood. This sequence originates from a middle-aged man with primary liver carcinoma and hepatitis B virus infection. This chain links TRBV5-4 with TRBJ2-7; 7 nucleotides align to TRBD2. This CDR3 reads CASSAGAYYDQYF. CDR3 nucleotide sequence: TGTGCCAGCAGCGCGGGAGCCTACTACGATCAGTACTTC.